The clone carrying this T cell receptor (beta chain) came up a few times. TCRdb independently ran MiXCR on the 5' RACE reads; one entry per CDR3 protein. Altogether about 50,000 distinct CDR3 sequences are present, 7% to 9% being singletons, with the ten largest covering 1.5% to 2%. Time point of the sample: longitudinal time-point 3. PBMCs numbering 2 million and stored at -80 C yielded the unsorted libraries. This entry is derived from a study of neurological immune-mediated disorders. The germline gives CDR1 SGHDN, CDR2 FVKESK. V trimming: 3 bases; J trimming: 9 bases; junction bases outside the gene matches: 1. This CDR3 has 11 amino acids.

The chain carries TRBV14 and TRBJ2-7, with 8 nucleotides matching TRBD2. The specimen was PBMCs. The clonotype was recovered from a woman aged 40-49 years in good health. DNA of the CDR3: TGTGCCAGCAGCCAGGGACTAGTGCAGTACTTC. Its protein product is CASSQGLVQYF.